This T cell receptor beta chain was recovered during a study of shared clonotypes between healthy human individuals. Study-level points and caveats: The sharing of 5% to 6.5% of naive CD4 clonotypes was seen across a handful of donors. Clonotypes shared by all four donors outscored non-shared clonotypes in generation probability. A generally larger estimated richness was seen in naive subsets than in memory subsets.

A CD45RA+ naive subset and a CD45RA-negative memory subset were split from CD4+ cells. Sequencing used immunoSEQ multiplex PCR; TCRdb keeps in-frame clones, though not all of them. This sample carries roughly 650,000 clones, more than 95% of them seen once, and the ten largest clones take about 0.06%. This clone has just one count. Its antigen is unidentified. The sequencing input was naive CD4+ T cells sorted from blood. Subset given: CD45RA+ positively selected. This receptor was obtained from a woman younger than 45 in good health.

The CDR3 is CASSPGSTNEKLFF. The DNA for the CDR3 is TGTGCCAGCTCACCGGGCTCAACTAATGAAAAACTGTTTTTT. The chain carries TRBV18 and TRBJ1-4; no clear D. CDR1 is KGHSH and CDR2 is LQKENI in the germline V gene. V lost 3 bases to trimming and J lost 0 bases, with 5 bases between them. CDR3 size: 14 residues. The whole variable domain, filled in from reference TRBV18 and TRBJ1-4, reads NAGVMQNPRHLVRRRGQEARLRCSPMKGHSHVYWYRQLPEEGLKFMVYLQKENIIDESGMPKERFSAEFPKEGPSILRIQQVVRGDSAAYFCASSPGSTNEKLFFGSGTQLSVL.